These 27 T cell receptor beta chains originate from one sample sequenced in a study. Tregs were sorted as CD4+CD25+CD127-/low cells. TCRdb re-called the 5' RACE reads through MiXCR, storing one row per CDR3 protein. The sample lists 35,000 to 45,000 distinct CDR3 sequences, more than 20% occurring once. The sequenced sample consisted of Tregs sorted from a lymph node. The receptors here all came from a female donor with breast cancer.

This clonotype appeared many times. The V gene is TRBV12-3 or TRBV12-4, the J gene TRBJ2-5; 10 bases agree with TRBD1. The CDR3 runs 15 residues. With 2 bases clipped from V and 4 bases from J, the junction kept 4 bases outside the gene matches. CDR3 protein: CASSLRQGAGETQYF. For the CDR3, the DNA is TGTGCCAGCAGTTTACGACAGGGGGCCGGAGAGACCCAGTACTTC.

The sample holds many counts of this clonotype. V gene TRBV9 combines with J gene TRBJ2-5; D gene uncertain. With 4 bases removed from V and 0 bases from J, the gap between germline ends came to 7 bases. In germline, CDR1 is SGDLS, CDR2 YYNGEE. This CDR3 is built from 13 residues. The CDR3 protein is CASSPTNQETQYF. The DNA of the CDR3 is TGTGCCAGCAGCCCGACCAACCAAGAGACCCAGTACTTC.

This clonotype occurred many times. The rearrangement uses TRBV4-2 and TRBJ1-6; unclear D gene. Trimming pared 0 bases from V and 7 bases from J, leaving 13 bases between. The germline gives CDR1 LGHNA, CDR2 YNFKEQ. The CDR3 sequence is 16 residues long. The CDR3 nucleotides read TGTGCCAGCAGCCAAGAATTGCTGGGAGTGAATTCACCCCTCCACTTT. The encoded protein is CASSQELLGVNSPLHF.

This clonotype showed up just once. Relative to the germline gene, one junction end is altered; a read error may explain this. The chain carries TRBV7-9 and TRBJ2-2; D uncertain. Per the germline V gene, CDR1 is SEHNR and CDR2 is FQNEAQ (reference sequence). The CDR3 is 14 amino acids. CDR3 sequence (DNA): TGTGCCAGCAGCTTAGGGGCGAACACTGGGGAGCTGTTTTTT. Amino acid sequence: CASSLGANTGELFF.

To note about this clonotype: A much larger clone lies a single base off, so this may be a read error. The V and J genes are TRBV4-1 and TRBJ2-7; no firm D call. The CDR3 totals 13 residues. The germline V gene has CDR1 MGHRA and CDR2 YSYEKL. CDR3 sequence reads: CAGSQVSAYEQYF. The DNA for the CDR3 is TGCGCCGGCAGCCAAGTGAGTGCCTACGAGCAGTACTTC.

The chain joins TRBV11-2 to TRBJ2-3; D gene unclear. Trimming took 3 bases from V and 5 from J, leaving 9 bases between them. The germline V gene has CDR1 SGHAT and CDR2 FQNNGV. The CDR3 spans 13 residues. In DNA form, the CDR3 reads TGTGCCAGCAGCTTCGGTTCTGAAGATACGCAGTATTTT. This codes for CASSFGSEDTQYF. Drawing the rest from reference TRBV11-2 and TRBJ2-3, the complete variable domain is EAGVAQSPRYKIIEKRQSVAFWCNPISGHATLYWYQQILGQGPKLLIQFQNNGVVDDSQLPKDRFSAERLKGVDSTLKIQPAKLEDSAVYLCASSFGSEDTQYFGPGTRLTVL.

The gene calls are TRBV2 and TRBJ1-2; 8 bases align to TRBD1. The CDR3 totals 14 residues. V trimming: 7 bases; J trimming: 0 bases; junction bases outside the gene matches: 4. Per germline, CDR1 SNHLY and CDR2 FYNNEI. Written as DNA, the CDR3 is TGTGCCAGCACCGGACAGGGCCCTAACTATGGCTACACCTTC. Its protein is CASTGQGPNYGYTF.

The chain combines TRBV11-2 with TRBJ2-3; 7 nucleotides line up with TRBD2. V was pared by 5 bases and J by 4 bases, with 6 bases of the junction left unmatched. Germline loops: CDR1 SGHAT, CDR2 FQNNGV. The CDR3 sequence is 14 residues long. For the CDR3, the DNA is TGTGCCAGCAGCCTTACACGGGGGGCAGATACGCAGTATTTT. Protein product: CASSLTRGADTQYF.

V usage is TRBV7-2 and J usage is TRBJ2-7; D might be TRBD2 (5 bases). CDR1 is SGHTA and CDR2 is FQGNSA in the germline V gene. The CDR3 sequence is 13 residues long. Trimming cost V 3 bases and J 5 bases, with 11 bases left between them. The CDR3 spells CASSFRGGHEQYF. DNA for the CDR3: TGTGCCAGCAGCTTTCGTGGAGGCCACGAGCAGTACTTC.

Many counts were recorded for this clonotype. The J gene is TRBJ2-2, the V gene TRBV6-1; 9 bases line up with TRBD2. Germline V gene lookup returns CDR1 MNHNS and CDR2 SASEGT. This CDR3 is built from 17 residues. V was pared by 6 bases and J by 3 bases, with 11 bases of the junction left unmatched. The CDR3 loop is CASSIAGVSLYTGELFF. DNA of the CDR3: TGTGCCAGCAGCATAGCGGGAGTAAGCCTGTACACCGGGGAGCTGTTTTTT.

This clonotype turned up a few times. The chain employs TRBV10-3 and TRBJ2-2; no reliable D call. The length of the CDR3 is 13 residues. V shed 3 bases and J shed 3 bases, with 5 bases lying between them. CDR1 and CDR2 (germline): ENHRY, SYGVKD. The CDR3 is CAISDLDTGELFF. In nucleotides, the CDR3 is TGTGCCATCAGTGATCTGGACACCGGGGAGCTGTTTTTT.

In its sample, this clonotype was seen many times. The chain joins TRBV27 to TRBJ2-1, with 9 bases lining up with TRBD1. The V segment lost 6 bases and the J segment 8 bases; nucleotides outside the gene matches: 8. The V gene's germline CDR1 is MNHEY and CDR2 SMNVEV (reference sequence). The CDR3 is 14 amino acids. In nucleotides, the CDR3 is TGTGCCAGCAGGAAGGGACAGGGAGAACATGAGCAGTTCTTC. Translating gives CASRKGQGEHEQFF.

This chain connects TRBV27 to TRBJ2-1; D might be TRBD2 (5 bases). V dropped 5 bases and J dropped 7 bases, with 24 bases sitting between them. This CDR3 region has 17 residues. CDR1 MNHEY and CDR2 SMNVEV come from the germline V gene (reference sequence). The CDR3 reads CASSPLVASGVRNEQFF. The DNA of the CDR3 is TGTGCCAGCAGTCCCCTGGTGGCGTCCGGGGTGCGGAATGAGCAGTTCTTC.

This chain uses TRBV29-1 with TRBJ2-7, with 7 bases fitting TRBD1. Germline CDR1 is SQVTM and CDR2 is ANQGSEA. The CDR3 is 12 residues long. The ends lost 7 bases at V and 0 bases at J; junction bases unmatched: 3. The CDR3 nucleotides are TGCAGCGCCCGGGACAGCTCCTACGAGCAGTACTTC. This gives the protein CSARDSSYEQYF.

The chain combines TRBV20-1 with TRBJ1-6; the match to TRBD1 covers 8 bases. The CDR3 is made up of 15 amino acids. Germline lookup yields CDR1 DFQATT and CDR2 SNEGSKA (reference sequence). The trim removed 1 base at V and 7 bases at J, leaving 6 bases unmatched. As DNA, the CDR3 is TGCAGTGCTAGAGTAGGACAGGGACGGAATTCACCCCTCCACTTT. It yields the protein CSARVGQGRNSPLHF.

On this clonotype itself: Given a much more abundant clone one base away, this may be a read error. The V and J genes are TRBV27 and TRBJ1-4; TRBD1 is a possible D gene (6 bases). The CDR3 is 13 residues long. V was pared by 5 bases and J by 8 bases, with 12 bases between. Germline V gene sequence: CDR1 MNHEY, CDR2 SMNVEV (reference sequence). CDR3 nucleotide sequence: TGTGCCAGCAGTCGACAGGAGGAGGAAAAACTGTTTTTT. Amino acids: CASSRQEEEKLFF.

This clonotype was observed a handful of times. The rearrangement joins TRBV28 to TRBJ2-5; possibly TRBD1 for D (6 bases). The CDR3 has 14 amino acids. In germline, CDR1 is MDHEN, CDR2 SYDVKM. The V and J ends lost 10 bases and 5 bases respectively, with 20 bases between them. The CDR3 protein is CAIATTGFAETQYF. The CDR3 DNA is TGTGCCATCGCAACAACAGGGTTCGCGGAGACCCAGTACTTC.

The chain links TRBV5-1 to TRBJ1-4; 7 positions match TRBD1. The length of the CDR3 is 15 residues. Germline V gene lookup returns CDR1 SGHRS and CDR2 YFSETQ. The J segment lost 8 bases and the V segment lost 3 bases, leaving 10 bases of the junction unmatched. The CDR3 is CASSSLEGAEEKLFF. The CDR3 region has the DNA TGCGCCAGCAGCTCTCTAGAGGGGGCGGAAGAAAAACTGTTTTTT.

Turning to this clonotype: A read error is possible here, since a much larger clone lies one base away. The DNA for the CDR3 is TGTGCCAGCAGCCCATCTCGACAGGGTGGCGAGGAGCTGTTTTTT. Protein: CASSPSRQGGEELFF. This rearrangement joins TRBV5-5 to TRBJ2-2; 7 nucleotides match TRBD1. J lost 10 bases, V lost 4 bases, and 13 bases had no gene match. CDR3 length: 15 residues. Germline assignment: CDR1 SGHKS and CDR2 YYEKEE (reference sequence).

This chain links TRBV27 with TRBJ1-2; D is undetermined. Germline V gives CDR1 MNHEY, CDR2 SMNVEV (reference sequence). The CDR3 runs 15 residues. V shed 3 bases and J shed 0 bases, with 11 bases lying between them. This chain's CDR3 is CASSFVGMTNYGYTF. In DNA form, the CDR3 reads TGTGCCAGCAGTTTCGTAGGGATGACTAACTATGGCTACACCTTC.

V usage is TRBV18 and J usage is TRBJ1-3, with D possibly matching TRBD1 (6 bases). Trimming pared 3 bases from V and 0 bases from J, leaving 12 bases between. The germline V gene has CDR1 KGHSH and CDR2 LQKENI. CDR3 length equals 16 residues. CDR3 amino acids: CASSPDRTYSGNTIYF. CDR3 bases: TGTGCCAGCTCACCCGACAGGACATACTCTGGAAACACCATATATTTT.

The chain uses TRBV12-2 and TRBJ2-7; the table calls TRBD2, which could not be checked here. TRBV12-2 is recorded as a pseudogene. The CDR3 is 18 residues long. The CDR3 DNA reads TGTGCCTTCTGGTCCAGCGGGAGGGCCCGAAACTTCTCCTACGAGCAGTACTTC. As protein: CAFWSSGRARNFSYEQYF.

DNA of the CDR3: TGCGCCAGCAGCTCTGGGGGAAGCGGGAGAATAGGAGATACGCAGTATTTT. Residues: CASSSGGSGRIGDTQYF. The rearrangement links TRBV5-1 to TRBJ2-3, with TRBD2 matching 8 bases. The CDR3 totals 17 residues. Germline CDR1 SGHRS, CDR2 YFSETQ. V was clipped by 3 bases and J by 5 bases; unmatched bases: 14.

This clonotype rates as medium-sized. The genes are TRBV5-1 and TRBJ2-1, with D possibly being TRBD1 or TRBD2 (5 bases each). The V and J ends lost 3 bases and 10 bases respectively, with 14 bases between them. Germline loops: CDR1 SGHRS, CDR2 YFSETQ. The CDR3 sequence is 13 residues long. Here the CDR3 reads CASSSGGIEEQFF. The CDR3 nucleotides read TGCGCCAGCAGCTCTGGGGGAATCGAGGAGCAGTTCTTC.

This chain links TRBV3-1 with TRBJ1-4; weak D call: TRBD1 (5 bases). With 0 bases removed from V and 10 bases from J, the gap between germline ends came to 12 bases. The CDR3 is made up of 14 amino acids. The V gene's germline CDR1 is LGHDT and CDR2 YNNKEL (reference sequence). CDR3 protein: CASSQDRSRAKLFF. CDR3 DNA sequence: TGTGCCAGCAGCCAAGATCGATCCAGGGCAAAACTGTTTTTT.

This clonotype came up many times. This chain joins TRBV14 and TRBJ2-3, with D unresolved. This CDR3 contains 14 residues. The germline V gene has CDR1 SGHDN and CDR2 FVKESK. Trimming shortened V by 6 bases and J by 0 bases, and 10 bases separated the two germline ends. The chain's CDR3 is CASRSVLSTDTQYF. CDR3 sequence (DNA): TGTGCCAGCAGGTCGGTACTCAGCACAGATACGCAGTATTTT.

Of note for this clonotype: Just one base apart from a much larger clone, this may be a read error. V usage is TRBV4-3 and J usage is TRBJ2-7; D remains unclear. Trimming pared 0 bases from V and 6 bases from J, leaving 12 bases between. The CDR3 spans 14 residues. Germline CDR1 LGHNA, CDR2 YSLEER. The CDR3 DNA follows: TGCGCCAGCAGCCAAGAAGGATTCGCCTGCGAGCAGTACTTC. Translating gives CASSQEGFACEQYF.